These 21 T cell receptor beta chains share one sample of origin, sequenced in a study. The TRBV12-4/TRBJ1-2 clonotypes were amplified using barcode primers with ligated adaptors. From the multiplex PCR reads, TCRdb called clonotypes with MiXCR, one entry per CDR3 protein. This repertoire shows 1,000 to 1,500 distinct CDR3 sequences, 22% found once; its top ten account for roughly a tenth. Sequenced material: memory CD4+ T cells sorted from blood. Subset in this sample: memory CD4+ T cells, CD4+CD45RO+CD25-. The receptor source for this set is a female donor with breast cancer.

The chain combines TRBV12-3 or TRBV12-4 with TRBJ1-2, with no clear D. The CDR3 runs 15 residues. Trimming stripped 4 bases from V and 1 base from J, with 13 bases between. The CDR3 loop reads CASSSTGFGNYGYTF. The DNA for the CDR3 is TGTGCCAGCAGTTCGACGGGCTTTGGTAACTATGGCTACACCTTC.

The chain couples TRBV12-3 or TRBV12-4 to TRBJ1-2, with TRBD1 matching 10 bases. CDR3 length: 14 amino acids. V trimming: 5 bases; J trimming: 4 bases; junction bases outside the gene matches: 4. In nucleotides, the CDR3 is TGTGCCAGCAGTGGGACAGGGGCCAGCTATGGCTACACCTTC. Its protein product is CASSGTGASYGYTF.

This clonotype was recorded a few times. The chain has TRBV12-3 or TRBV12-4 and TRBJ1-2; D is undetermined. With 6 bases removed from V and 5 bases from J, the gap between germline ends came to 7 bases. The CDR3 has 11 residues. The CDR3 is CASSPGYGYTF. The CDR3, as DNA: TGTGCCAGCAGCCCTGGGTATGGCTACACCTTC.

This clonotype is large in the sample. Here the CDR3 reads CASSSPYRDSKHYGYTF. The DNA of the CDR3 is TGTGCCAGCAGTTCGCCTTACCGGGACAGTAAACACTATGGCTACACCTTC. V and J are TRBV12-3 or TRBV12-4 and TRBJ1-2; 7 positions match TRBD1. V dropped 4 bases and J dropped 3; count of bases not matched to a gene: 14. This CDR3 region has 17 residues.

The chain links TRBV12-3 or TRBV12-4 to TRBJ1-2; 7 bases line up with TRBD1. The CDR3 is 16 amino acids. Trimming removed 6 bases from V and 1 base from J; junction bases left unmatched: 11. The CDR3 DNA is TGTGCCAGCAGCTATTCCGGGACAGCCTATAACTATGGCTACACCTTC. This sequence encodes CASSYSGTAYNYGYTF.

This clonotype is classed as large. The rearrangement joins TRBV12-3 or TRBV12-4 to TRBJ1-2, with 7 bases matching TRBD1. Trimming removed 6 bases from V and 6 bases from J; junction bases left unmatched: 7. The CDR3 extends over 13 amino acids. The CDR3 here is CASSSFGTDGYTF. The CDR3, as DNA: TGTGCCAGCAGCTCATTCGGGACAGATGGCTACACCTTC.

This clonotype rates as medium-sized (0.01 to 0.1%). The chain couples TRBV12-3 or TRBV12-4 to TRBJ1-2, with no clear D. The germline V and J ends were trimmed by 5 bases and 1 base, with 17 bases remaining between them. The CDR3 runs 16 residues. CDR3 DNA: TGTGCCAGCAGTATAGTGGGAGCAATTAGTAACTATGGCTACACCTTC. It codes for CASSIVGAISNYGYTF.

This clonotype is labeled medium-sized (0.01 to 0.1%). The chain links TRBV12-3 or TRBV12-4 to TRBJ1-2, with 8 nucleotides matching TRBD1. The CDR3 runs to 15 residues. Unmatched junction bases numbered 7, after V lost 2 bases and J lost 5 bases. The CDR3 DNA is TGTGCCAGCAGTTTACCCGGACAGGGCCTATATGGCTACACCTTC. This codes for CASSLPGQGLYGYTF.

The chain combines TRBV12-3 or TRBV12-4 with TRBJ1-2; D is ambiguous. V was pared by 5 bases and J by 2 bases, with 15 bases between. The length of the CDR3 is 15 residues. CDR3: CASSPYSGLNYGYTF. The CDR3 region has the DNA TGTGCCAGCAGTCCCTACTCCGGACTAAACTATGGCTACACCTTC.

The chain links TRBV12-3 or TRBV12-4 to TRBJ1-2; D unclear. This CDR3 spans 11 amino acids. Trimming removed 4 bases at V and 7 bases at J, with 7 bases between. The CDR3 coding sequence is TGTGCCAGCAGTTCAGGTCTTGGCTACACCTTC. It is translated as CASSSGLGYTF.

This clonotype is deemed large. The V gene is TRBV12-3 or TRBV12-4, the J gene TRBJ1-2, with 9 bases that match TRBD1. This CDR3 is 14 amino acids long. The V segment lost 2 bases and the J segment 8 bases; nucleotides outside the gene matches: 6. CDR3 nucleotides: TGTGCCAGCAGTTTACGGGACAGGGCGCGCGGCTACACCTTC. Protein product: CASSLRDRARGYTF.

This clonotype was observed a single time. V and J are TRBV12-3 or TRBV12-4 and TRBJ1-2, with D maybe TRBD1 (6 bases). The CDR3 contains 14 residues. V gave up 7 bases and J gave up 2 bases, with 14 bases separating them. Written as DNA, the CDR3 is TGTGCCAGCATCCCTTCCCAGGGGAACTATGGCTACACCTTC. Its protein is CASIPSQGNYGYTF.

On this clonotype itself: At one end the junction does not follow the germline gene, possibly because of a read error. The gene calls are TRBV12-3 or TRBV12-4 and TRBJ1-2, with unresolved D. The CDR3 runs 15 residues. The CDR3 loop is CASTLSGGSENSYTF. The DNA for the CDR3 is TGTGCCAGCACTTTAAGCGGAGGGTCGGAGAACAGCTACACCTTC.

The chain joins TRBV12-3 or TRBV12-4 to TRBJ1-2, with a possible D match to TRBD1 (6 bases). V shed 5 bases and J shed 4 bases, with 11 bases lying between them. The CDR3 loop spans 13 amino acids. The CDR3 spells CASSPTGTYGYTF. CDR3 nucleotides: TGTGCCAGCAGTCCGACAGGCACCTATGGCTACACCTTC.

Judged by abundance, this clonotype is large. The chain carries TRBV12-3 or TRBV12-4 and TRBJ1-2, with unresolved D. Trimming shortened V by 6 bases and J by 2 bases, and 10 bases separated the two germline ends. This CDR3 contains 13 residues. The CDR3 loop reads CASSADGNYGYTF. The CDR3, as DNA: TGTGCCAGCAGCGCCGACGGGAACTATGGCTACACCTTC.

Comments on this clonotype: The missing conserved phenylalanine or tryptophan at the end of this CDR3 makes a read error likely. This rearrangement joins TRBV12-3 or TRBV12-4 to TRBJ1-2, with D uncertain. This CDR3 region has 12 residues. V lost 1 base to trimming and J lost 11 bases, with 11 bases between them. The CDR3 nucleotides read TGTGCCAGCAGTTTAGGTTTGGGTGGTTACACCTTA. Translated, it gives CASSLGLGGYTL.

By share, this clonotype ranks as large (0.1 to 1%). This chain links TRBV12-3 or TRBV12-4 with TRBJ1-2, with 9 bases aligning to TRBD1. This CDR3 spans 15 amino acids. The J segment lost 3 bases and the V segment lost 5 bases, leaving 7 bases of the junction unmatched. The CDR3 is CASSPGQGYDYGYTF. CDR3 bases: TGTGCCAGCAGTCCGGGACAGGGTTACGACTATGGCTACACCTTC.

Regarding this clonotype: Since the CDR3 does not end with the conserved phenylalanine or tryptophan, this likely comes from a read error. This sequence joins TRBV12-3 or TRBV12-4 and TRBJ1-2; D call uncertain. V was cut by 8 bases and J by 6 bases, with 16 bases left in between. There are 13 residues in the CDR3. The CDR3 loop is CASPDLNLDGYTY. DNA of the CDR3: TGTGCCAGCCCGGACTTAAACCTGGATGGCTACACCTAC.

This clonotype was counted only a few times. This sequence joins TRBV12-3 or TRBV12-4 and TRBJ1-2; the D is unclear. Deletions cut 3 bases from V and 3 bases from J, with 11 bases between. The length of the CDR3 is 14 residues. The CDR3 loop is CASSFRGSYYGYTF. The CDR3 nucleotides read TGTGCCAGCAGTTTCCGCGGAAGTTACTATGGCTACACCTTC.

By sample share, this clonotype is large. The gene calls are TRBV12-3 or TRBV12-4 and TRBJ1-2, with D tentatively TRBD1 (6 bases). CDR3 size: 16 residues. Trimming removed 1 base at V and 2 bases at J, with 14 bases between. CDR3 nucleotides: TGTGCCAGCAGTTTAGGTCGTTGGACAGTCAACTATGGCTACACCTTC. Residues: CASSLGRWTVNYGYTF.

This sequence joins TRBV12-3 or TRBV12-4 and TRBJ1-2; D may be TRBD1 (5 bases). CDR3 length: 13 residues. Trimming shortened V by 5 bases and J by 5 bases, and 12 bases separated the two germline ends. CDR3 in amino acids: CASSTTGTYGYTF. DNA of the CDR3: TGTGCCAGCAGTACAACCGGGACTTATGGCTACACCTTC.